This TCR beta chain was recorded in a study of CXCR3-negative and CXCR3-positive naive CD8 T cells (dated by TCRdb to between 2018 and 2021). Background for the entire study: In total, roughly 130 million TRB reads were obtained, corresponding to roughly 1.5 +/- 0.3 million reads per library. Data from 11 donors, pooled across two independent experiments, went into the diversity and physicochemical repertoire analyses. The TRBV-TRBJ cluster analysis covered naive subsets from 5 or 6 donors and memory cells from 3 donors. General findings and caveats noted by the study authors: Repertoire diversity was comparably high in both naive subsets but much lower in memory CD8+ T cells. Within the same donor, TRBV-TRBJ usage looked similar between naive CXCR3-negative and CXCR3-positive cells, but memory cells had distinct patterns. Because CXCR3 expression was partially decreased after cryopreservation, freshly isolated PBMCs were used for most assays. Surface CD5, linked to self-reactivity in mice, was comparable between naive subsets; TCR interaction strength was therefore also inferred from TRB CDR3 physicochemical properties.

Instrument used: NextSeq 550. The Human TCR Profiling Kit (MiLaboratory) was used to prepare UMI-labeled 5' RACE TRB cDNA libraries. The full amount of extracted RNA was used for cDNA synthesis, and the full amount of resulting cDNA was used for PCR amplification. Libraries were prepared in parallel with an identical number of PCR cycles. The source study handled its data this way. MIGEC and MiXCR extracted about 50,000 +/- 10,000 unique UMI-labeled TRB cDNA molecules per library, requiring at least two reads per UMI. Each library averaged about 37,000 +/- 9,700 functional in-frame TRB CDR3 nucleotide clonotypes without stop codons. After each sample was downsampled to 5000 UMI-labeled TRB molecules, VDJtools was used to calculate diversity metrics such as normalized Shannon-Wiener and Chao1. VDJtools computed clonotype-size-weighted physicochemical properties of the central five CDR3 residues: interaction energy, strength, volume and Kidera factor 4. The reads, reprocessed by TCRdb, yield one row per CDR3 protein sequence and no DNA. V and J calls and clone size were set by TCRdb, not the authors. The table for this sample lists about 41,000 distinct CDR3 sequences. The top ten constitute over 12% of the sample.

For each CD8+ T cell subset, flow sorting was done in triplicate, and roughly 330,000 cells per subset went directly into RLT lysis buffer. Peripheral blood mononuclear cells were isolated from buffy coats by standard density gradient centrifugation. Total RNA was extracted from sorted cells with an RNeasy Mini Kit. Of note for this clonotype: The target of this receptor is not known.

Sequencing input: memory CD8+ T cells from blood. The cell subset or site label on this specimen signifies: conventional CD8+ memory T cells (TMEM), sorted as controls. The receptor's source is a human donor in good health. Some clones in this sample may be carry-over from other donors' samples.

The CDR3 is CASSNEAQNYGYTF. The chain links TRBV7-9 with TRBJ1-2; TCRdb lists TRBD1, though no DNA is available to test this call. The CDR3 measures 14 amino acids from cysteine to phenylalanine. The DNA is not on file. Looking up the germline V gene (reference sequence) yields CDR1 SEHNR and CDR2 FQNEAQ.